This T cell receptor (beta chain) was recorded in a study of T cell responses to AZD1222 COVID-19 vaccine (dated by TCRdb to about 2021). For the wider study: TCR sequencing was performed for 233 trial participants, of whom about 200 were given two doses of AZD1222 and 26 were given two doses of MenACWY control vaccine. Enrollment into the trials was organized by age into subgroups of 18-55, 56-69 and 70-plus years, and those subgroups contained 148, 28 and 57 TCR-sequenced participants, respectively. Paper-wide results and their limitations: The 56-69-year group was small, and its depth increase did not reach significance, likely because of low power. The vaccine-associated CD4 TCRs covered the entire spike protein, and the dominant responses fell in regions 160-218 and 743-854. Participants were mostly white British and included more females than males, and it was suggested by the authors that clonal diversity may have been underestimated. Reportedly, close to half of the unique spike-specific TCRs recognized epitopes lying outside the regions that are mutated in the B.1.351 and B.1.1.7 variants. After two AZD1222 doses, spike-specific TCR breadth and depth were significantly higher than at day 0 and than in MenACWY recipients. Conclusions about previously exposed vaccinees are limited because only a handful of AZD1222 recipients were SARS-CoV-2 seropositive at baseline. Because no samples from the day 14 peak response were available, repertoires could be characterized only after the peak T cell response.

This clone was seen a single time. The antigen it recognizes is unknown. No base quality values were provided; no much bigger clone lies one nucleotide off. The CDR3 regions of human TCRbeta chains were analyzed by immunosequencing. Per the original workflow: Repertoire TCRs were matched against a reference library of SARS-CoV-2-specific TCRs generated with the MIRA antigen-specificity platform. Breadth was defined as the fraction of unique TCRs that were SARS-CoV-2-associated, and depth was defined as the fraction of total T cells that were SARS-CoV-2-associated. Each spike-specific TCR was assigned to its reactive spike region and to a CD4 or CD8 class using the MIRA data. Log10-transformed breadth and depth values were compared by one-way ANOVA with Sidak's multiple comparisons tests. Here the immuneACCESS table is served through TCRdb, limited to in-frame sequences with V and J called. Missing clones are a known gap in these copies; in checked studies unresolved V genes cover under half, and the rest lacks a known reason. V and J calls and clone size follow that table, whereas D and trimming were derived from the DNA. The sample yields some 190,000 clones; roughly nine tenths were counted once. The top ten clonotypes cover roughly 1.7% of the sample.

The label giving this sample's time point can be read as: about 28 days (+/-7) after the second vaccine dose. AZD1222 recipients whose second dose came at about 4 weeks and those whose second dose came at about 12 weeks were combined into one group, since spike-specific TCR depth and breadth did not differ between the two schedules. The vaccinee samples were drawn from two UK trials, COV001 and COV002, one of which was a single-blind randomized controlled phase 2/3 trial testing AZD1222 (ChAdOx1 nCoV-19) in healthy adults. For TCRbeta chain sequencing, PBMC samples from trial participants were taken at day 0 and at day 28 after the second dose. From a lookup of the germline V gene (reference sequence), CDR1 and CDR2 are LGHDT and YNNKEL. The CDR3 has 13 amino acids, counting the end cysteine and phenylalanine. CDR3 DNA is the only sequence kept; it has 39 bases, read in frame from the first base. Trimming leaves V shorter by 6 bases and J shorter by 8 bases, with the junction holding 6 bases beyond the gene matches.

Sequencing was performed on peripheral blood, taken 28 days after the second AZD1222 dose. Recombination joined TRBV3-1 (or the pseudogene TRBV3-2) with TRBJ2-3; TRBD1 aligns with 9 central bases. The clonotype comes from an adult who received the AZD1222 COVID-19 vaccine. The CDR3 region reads CASSDRGRFTQYF. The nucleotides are TGTGCCAGCAGTGACAGGGGGAGGTTTACGCAGTATTTT.